This T cell receptor beta chain was sequenced for a study of human T cells and chemical hapten exposure. MiXCR was run by TCRdb on the RACE reads, yielding one entry per CDR3 protein. The table lists about 59,000 distinct CDR3 sequences, around 11% of them singletons. This clonotype came up many times. Its antigen is still unknown. Time point here: pre-sensitization, week 0. Treatment: therapeutic diphenylcyclopropenone sensitization with weekly scalp DPC. Total RNA was extracted from unfractionated whole blood. Study-level results: Expanded TCRs formed significantly more large CDR3 similarity clusters than controls.

The receptor was derived from a woman between 35 and 50 years old with alopecia areata. Some clones in this sample may be carry-over from other donors' samples. Material: whole blood, obtained in connection with sensitization to the hapten diphenylcyclopropenone (DPC).

The CDR3 is CASSNRPHTDTQYF. The CDR3 DNA reads as TGTGCCAGTTCTAACAGGCCCCACACAGATACGCAGTATTTT. The genes are TRBV19 and TRBJ2-3; D is possibly TRBD1 (5 bases). Trimming took 8 bases from V and 2 from J, leaving 14 bases between them. Germline loops: CDR1 LNHDA, CDR2 SQIVND (reference sequence). This CDR3 is 14 amino acids long.